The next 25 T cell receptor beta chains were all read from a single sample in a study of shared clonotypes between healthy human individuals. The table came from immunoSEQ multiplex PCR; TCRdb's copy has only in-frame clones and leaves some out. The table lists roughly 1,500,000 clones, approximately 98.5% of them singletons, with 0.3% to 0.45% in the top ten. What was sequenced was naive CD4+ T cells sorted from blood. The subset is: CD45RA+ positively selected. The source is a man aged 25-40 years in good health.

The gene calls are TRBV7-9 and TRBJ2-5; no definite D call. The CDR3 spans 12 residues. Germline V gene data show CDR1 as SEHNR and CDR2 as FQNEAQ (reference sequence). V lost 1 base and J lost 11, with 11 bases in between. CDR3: CASSLEVGKQYF. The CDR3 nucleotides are TGTGCCAGCAGCTTAGAGGTTGGCAAGCAGTACTTC. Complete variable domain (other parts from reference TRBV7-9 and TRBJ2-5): DTGVSQNPRHKITKRGQNVTFRCDPISEHNRLYWYRQTLGQGPEFLTYFQNEAQLEKSRLLSDRFSAERPKGSFSTLEIQRTEQGDSAMYLCASSLEVGKQYFGPGTRLLVL.

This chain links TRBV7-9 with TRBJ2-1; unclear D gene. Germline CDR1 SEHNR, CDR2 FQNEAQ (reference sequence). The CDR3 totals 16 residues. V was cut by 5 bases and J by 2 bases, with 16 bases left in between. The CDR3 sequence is CASSPNAGDAYNEQFF. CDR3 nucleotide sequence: TGTGCCAGCAGCCCGAACGCTGGGGATGCCTACAATGAGCAGTTCTTC.

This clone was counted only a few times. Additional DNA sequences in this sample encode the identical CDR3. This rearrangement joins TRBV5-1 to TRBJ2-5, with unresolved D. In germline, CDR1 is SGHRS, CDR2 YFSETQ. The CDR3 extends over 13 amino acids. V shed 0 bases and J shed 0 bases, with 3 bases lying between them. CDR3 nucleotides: TGCGCCAGCAGCTTGGGGTACCAAGAGACCCAGTACTTC. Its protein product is CASSLGYQETQYF.

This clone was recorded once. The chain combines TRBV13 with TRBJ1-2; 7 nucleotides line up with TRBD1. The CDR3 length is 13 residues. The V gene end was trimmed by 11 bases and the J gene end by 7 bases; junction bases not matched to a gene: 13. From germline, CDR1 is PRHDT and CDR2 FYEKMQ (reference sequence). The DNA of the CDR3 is TGTGCCTCCACACGAGGGGGCGTGGGTGGCTACACCTTC. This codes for CASTRGGVGGYTF.

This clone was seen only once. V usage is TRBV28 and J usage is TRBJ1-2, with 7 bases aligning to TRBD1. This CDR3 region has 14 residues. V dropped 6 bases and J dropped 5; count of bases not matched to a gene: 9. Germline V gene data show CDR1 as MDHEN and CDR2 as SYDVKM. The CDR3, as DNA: TGTGCCAGCAGGAGACAGGGTAGTAGGTATGGCTACACCTTC. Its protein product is CASRRQGSRYGYTF.

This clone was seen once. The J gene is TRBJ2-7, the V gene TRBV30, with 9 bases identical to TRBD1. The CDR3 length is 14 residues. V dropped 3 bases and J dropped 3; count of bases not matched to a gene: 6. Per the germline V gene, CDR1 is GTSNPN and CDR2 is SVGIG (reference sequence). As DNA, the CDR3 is TGTGCCTGGAGCGAAGGGACAGGGATCTACGAGCAGTACTTC. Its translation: CAWSEGTGIYEQYF.

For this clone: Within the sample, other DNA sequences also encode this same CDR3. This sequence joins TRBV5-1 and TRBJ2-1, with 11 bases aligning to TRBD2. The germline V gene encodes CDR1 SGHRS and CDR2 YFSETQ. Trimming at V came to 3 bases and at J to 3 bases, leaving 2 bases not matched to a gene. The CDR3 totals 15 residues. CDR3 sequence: CASSSTSGIYNEQFF. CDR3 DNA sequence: TGCGCCAGCAGCTCGACTAGCGGGATCTACAATGAGCAGTTCTTC.

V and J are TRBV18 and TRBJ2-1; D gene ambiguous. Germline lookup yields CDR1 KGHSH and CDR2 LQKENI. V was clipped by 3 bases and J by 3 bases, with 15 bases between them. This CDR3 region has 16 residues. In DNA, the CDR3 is TGTGCCAGCTCACCTGTGCCCCAGAGTAACTACAATGAGCAGTTCTTC. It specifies CASSPVPQSNYNEQFF.

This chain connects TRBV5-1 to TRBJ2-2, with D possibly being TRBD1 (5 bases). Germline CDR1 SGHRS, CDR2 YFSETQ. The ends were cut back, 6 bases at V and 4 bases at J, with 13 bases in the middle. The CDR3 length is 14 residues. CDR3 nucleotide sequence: TGCGCCAGCATTTCAGGGCCTGGCACCGGGGAGCTGTTTTTT. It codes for CASISGPGTGELFF.

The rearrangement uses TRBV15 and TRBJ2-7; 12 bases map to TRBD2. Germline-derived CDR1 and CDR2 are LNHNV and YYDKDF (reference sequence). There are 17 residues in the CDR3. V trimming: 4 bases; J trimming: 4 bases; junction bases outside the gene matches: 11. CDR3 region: CATSKGASGRALYEQYF. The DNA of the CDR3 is TGTGCCACCAGCAAAGGGGCTAGCGGGAGGGCCCTTTACGAGCAGTACTTC. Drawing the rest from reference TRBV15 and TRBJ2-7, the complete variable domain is DAMVIQNPRYQVTQFGKPVTLSCSQTLNHNVMYWYQQKSSQAPKLLFHYYDKDFNNEADTPDNFQSRRPNTSFCFLDIRSPGLGDTAMYLCATSKGASGRALYEQYFGPGTRLTVT.

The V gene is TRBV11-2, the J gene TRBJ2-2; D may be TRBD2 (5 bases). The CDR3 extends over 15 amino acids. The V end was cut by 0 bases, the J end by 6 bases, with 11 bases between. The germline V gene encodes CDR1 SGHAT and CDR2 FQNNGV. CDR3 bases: TGTGCCAGCAGCTTAGATAGCGCATTCCCCGGGGAGCTGTTTTTT. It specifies CASSLDSAFPGELFF.

The CDR3, as DNA: TGTGCCAGCAGCTTAGAGAGTGATTCCCACGAGCAGTACTTC. Protein: CASSLESDSHEQYF. The V gene is TRBV11-3, the J gene TRBJ2-7; D ambiguous. CDR3 length equals 14 residues. Germline CDR1 SGHNT, CDR2 YENEEA. The germline V and J ends were trimmed by 0 bases and 5 bases, with 11 bases remaining between them.

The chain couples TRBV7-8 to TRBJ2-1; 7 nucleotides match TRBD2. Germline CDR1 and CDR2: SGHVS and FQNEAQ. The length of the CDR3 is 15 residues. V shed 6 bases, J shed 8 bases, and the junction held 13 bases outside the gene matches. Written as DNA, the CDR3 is TGTGCCAGCAGGCCCCGGGGAGGGCCATCGGATGAGCAGTTCTTC. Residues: CASRPRGGPSDEQFF. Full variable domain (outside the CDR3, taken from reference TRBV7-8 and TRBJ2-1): GAGVSQSPRYKVAKRGQDVALRCDPISGHVSLFWYQQALGQGPEFLTYFQNEAQLDKSGLPSDRFFAERPEGSVSTLKIQRTQQEDSAVYLCASRPRGGPSDEQFFGPGTRLTVL.

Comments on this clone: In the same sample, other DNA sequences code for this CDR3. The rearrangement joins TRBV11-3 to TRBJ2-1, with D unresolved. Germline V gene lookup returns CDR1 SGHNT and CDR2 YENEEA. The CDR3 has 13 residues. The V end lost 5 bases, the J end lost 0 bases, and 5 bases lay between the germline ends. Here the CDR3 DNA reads TGTGCCAGCAGCCCCGACTCCTACAATGAGCAGTTCTTC. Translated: CASSPDSYNEQFF.

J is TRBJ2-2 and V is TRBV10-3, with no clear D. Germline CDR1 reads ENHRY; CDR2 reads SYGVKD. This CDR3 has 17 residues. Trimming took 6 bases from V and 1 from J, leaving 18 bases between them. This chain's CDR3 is CAIRKPSRTMNTGELFF. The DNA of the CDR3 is TGTGCCATCAGAAAACCGTCCCGGACCATGAACACCGGGGAGCTGTTTTTT.

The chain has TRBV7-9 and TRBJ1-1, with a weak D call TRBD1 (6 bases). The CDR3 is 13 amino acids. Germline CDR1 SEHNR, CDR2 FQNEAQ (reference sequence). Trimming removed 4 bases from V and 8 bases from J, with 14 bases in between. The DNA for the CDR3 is TGTGCCAGCAGCTCCGATGGGGGGGGCGAAGCTTTCTTT. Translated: CASSSDGGGEAFF.

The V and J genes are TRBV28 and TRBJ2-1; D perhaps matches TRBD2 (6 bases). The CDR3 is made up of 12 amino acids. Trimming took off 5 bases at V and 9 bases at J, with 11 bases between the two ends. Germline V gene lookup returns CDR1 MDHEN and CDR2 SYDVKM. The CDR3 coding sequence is TGTGCCAGCAGTGTCCGACTAGTTGAGCAGTTCTTC. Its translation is CASSVRLVEQFF.

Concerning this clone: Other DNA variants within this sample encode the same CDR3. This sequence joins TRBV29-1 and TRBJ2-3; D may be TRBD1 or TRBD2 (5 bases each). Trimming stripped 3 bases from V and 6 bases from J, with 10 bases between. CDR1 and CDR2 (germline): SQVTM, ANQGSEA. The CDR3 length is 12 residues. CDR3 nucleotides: TGCAGCGTTGATGAAGGGGAGGATACGCAGTATTTT. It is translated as CSVDEGEDTQYF.

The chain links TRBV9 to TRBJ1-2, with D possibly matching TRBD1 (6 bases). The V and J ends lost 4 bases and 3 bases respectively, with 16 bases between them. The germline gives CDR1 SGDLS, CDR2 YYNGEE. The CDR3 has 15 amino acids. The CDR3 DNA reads TGTGCCAGCAGCCCTACAGGGAATGTTGACTATGGCTACACCTTC. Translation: CASSPTGNVDYGYTF. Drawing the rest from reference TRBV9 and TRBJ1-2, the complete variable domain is DSGVTQTPKHLITATGQRVTLRCSPRSGDLSVYWYQQSLDQGLQFLIQYYNGEERAKGNILERFSAQQFPDLHSELNLSSLELGDSALYFCASSPTGNVDYGYTFGSGTRLTVV.

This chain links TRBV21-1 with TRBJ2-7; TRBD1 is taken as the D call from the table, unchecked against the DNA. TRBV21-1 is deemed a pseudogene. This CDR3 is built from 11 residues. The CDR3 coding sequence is TGTGCCAGCCACATATCCTACGAGCAGTACTTC. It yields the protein CASHISYEQYF.

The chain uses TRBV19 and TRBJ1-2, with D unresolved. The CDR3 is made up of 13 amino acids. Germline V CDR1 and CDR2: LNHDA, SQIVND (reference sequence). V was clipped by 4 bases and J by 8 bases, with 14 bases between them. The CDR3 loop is CASSNGRARGYTF. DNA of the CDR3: TGTGCCAGTAGTAACGGACGGGCGCGGGGCTACACCTTC. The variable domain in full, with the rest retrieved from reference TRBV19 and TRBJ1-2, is DGGITQSPKYLFRKEGQNVTLSCEQNLNHDAMYWYRQDPGQGLRLIYYSQIVNDFQKGDIAEGYSVSREKKESFPLTVTSAQKNPTAFYLCASSNGRARGYTFGSGTRLTVV.

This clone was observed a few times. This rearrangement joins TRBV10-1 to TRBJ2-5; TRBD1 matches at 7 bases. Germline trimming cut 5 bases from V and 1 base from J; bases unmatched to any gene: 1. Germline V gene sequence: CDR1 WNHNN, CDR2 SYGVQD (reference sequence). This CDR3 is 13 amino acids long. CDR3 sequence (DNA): TGCGCCAGCAGTCGGGACAGCCAAGAGACCCAGTACTTC. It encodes CASSRDSQETQYF.

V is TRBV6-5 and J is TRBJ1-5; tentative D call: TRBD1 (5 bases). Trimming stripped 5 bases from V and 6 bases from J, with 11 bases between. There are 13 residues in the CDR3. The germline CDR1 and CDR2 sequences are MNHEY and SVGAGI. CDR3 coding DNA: TGTGCCAGCAGTCACCAGGGACGTCAGCCCCAGCATTTT. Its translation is CASSHQGRQPQHF.

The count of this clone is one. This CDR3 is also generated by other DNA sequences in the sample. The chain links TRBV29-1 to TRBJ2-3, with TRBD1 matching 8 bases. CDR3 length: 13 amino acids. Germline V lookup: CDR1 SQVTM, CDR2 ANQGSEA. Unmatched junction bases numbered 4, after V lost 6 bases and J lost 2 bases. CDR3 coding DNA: TGCAGCGTGGTGGGACAGGACACAGATACGCAGTATTTT. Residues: CSVVGQDTDTQYF.

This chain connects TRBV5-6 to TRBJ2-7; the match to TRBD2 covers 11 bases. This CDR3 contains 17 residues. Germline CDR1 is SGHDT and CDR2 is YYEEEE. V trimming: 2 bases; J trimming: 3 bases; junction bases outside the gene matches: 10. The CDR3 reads CASSFFAPGLAGYEQYF. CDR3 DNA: TGTGCCAGCAGCTTTTTCGCTCCTGGACTAGCGGGCTACGAGCAGTACTTC.